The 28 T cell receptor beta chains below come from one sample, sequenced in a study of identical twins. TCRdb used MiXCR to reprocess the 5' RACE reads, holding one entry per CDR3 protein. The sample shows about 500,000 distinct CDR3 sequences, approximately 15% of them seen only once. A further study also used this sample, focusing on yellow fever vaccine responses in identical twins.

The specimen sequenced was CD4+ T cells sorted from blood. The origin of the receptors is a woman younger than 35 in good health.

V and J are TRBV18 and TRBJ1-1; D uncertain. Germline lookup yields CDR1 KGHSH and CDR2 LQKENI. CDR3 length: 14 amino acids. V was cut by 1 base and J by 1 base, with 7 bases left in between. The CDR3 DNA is TGTGCCAGCTCACCACAGGGCTGGAACACTGAAGCTTTCTTT. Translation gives CASSPQGWNTEAFF. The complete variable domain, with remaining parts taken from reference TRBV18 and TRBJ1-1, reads NAGVMQNPRHLVRRRGQEARLRCSPMKGHSHVYWYRQLPEEGLKFMVYLQKENIIDESGMPKERFSAEFPKEGPSILRIQQVVRGDSAAYFCASSPQGWNTEAFFGQGTRLTVV.

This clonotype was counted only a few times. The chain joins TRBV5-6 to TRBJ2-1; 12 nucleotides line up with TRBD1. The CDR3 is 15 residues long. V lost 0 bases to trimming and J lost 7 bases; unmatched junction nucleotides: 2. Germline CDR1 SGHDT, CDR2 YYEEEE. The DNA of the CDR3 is TGTGCCAGCAGCTTGGGGGACAGGGGGCGGAATGAGCAGTTCTTC. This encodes CASSLGDRGRNEQFF. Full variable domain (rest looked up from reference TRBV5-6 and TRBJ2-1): DAGVTQSPTHLIKTRGQQVTLRCSPKSGHDTVSWYQQALGQGPQFIFQYYEEEERQRGNFPDRFSGHQFPNYSSELNVNALLLGDSALYLCASSLGDRGRNEQFFGPGTRLTVL.

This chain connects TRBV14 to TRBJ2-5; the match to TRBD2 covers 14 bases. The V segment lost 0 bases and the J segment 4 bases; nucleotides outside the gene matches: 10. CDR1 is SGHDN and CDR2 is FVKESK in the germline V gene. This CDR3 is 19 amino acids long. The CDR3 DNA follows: TGTGCCAGCAGCCAAGATCGGACTAGCGGGAGGAAGGGAGTAGAGACCCAGTACTTC. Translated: CASSQDRTSGRKGVETQYF.

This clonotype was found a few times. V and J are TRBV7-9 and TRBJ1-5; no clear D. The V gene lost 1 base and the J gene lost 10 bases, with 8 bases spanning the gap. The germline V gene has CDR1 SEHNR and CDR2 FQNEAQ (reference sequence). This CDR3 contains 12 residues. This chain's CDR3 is CASSLGGDPQHF. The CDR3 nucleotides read TGTGCCAGCAGCTTAGGGGGTGACCCCCAGCATTTT.

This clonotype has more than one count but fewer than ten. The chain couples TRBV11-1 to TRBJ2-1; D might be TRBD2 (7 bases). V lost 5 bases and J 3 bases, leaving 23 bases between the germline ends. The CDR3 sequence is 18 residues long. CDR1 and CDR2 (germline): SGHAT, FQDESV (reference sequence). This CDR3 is CASSPRGASATVYNEQFF. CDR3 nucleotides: TGTGCCAGCAGCCCACGGGGGGCCAGCGCTACAGTCTACAATGAGCAGTTCTTC.

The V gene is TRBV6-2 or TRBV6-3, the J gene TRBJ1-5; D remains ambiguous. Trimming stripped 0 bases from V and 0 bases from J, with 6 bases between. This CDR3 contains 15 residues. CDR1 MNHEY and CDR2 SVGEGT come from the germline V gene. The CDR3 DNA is TGTGCCAGCAGTTACTCAAGGAGTAGCAATCAGCCCCAGCATTTT. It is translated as CASSYSRSSNQPQHF.

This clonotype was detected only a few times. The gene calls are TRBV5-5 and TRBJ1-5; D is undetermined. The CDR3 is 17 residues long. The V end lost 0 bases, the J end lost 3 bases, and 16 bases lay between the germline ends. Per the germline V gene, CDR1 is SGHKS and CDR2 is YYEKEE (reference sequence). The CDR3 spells CASSLAVIVRDNQPQHF. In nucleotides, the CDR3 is TGTGCCAGCAGCTTGGCCGTGATAGTGAGGGACAATCAGCCCCAGCATTTT.

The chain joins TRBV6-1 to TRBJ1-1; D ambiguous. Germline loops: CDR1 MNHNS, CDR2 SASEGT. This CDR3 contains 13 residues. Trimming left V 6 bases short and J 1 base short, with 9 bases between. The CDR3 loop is CASRGLWNTEAFF. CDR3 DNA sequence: TGTGCCAGCAGAGGACTTTGGAACACTGAAGCTTTCTTT.

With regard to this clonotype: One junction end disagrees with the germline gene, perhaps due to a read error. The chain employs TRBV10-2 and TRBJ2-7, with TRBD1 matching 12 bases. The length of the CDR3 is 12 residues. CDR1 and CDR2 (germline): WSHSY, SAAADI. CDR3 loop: CASGQTGQGASF. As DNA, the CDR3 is TGCGCCAGTGGACAAACGGGACAGGGGGCCTCCTTC.

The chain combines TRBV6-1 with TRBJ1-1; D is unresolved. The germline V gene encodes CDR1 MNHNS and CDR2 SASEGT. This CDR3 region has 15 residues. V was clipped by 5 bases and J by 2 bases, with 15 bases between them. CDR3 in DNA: TGTGCCAGCAGTCTAACGTCTGGAGTTAACACTGAAGCTTTCTTT. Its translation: CASSLTSGVNTEAFF.

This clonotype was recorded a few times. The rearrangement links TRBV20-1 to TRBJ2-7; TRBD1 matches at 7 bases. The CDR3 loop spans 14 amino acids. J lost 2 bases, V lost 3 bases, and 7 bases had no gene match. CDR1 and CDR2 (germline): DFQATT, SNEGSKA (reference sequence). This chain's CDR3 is CSASDRVFAYEQYF. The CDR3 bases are TGCAGTGCTAGTGACAGGGTTTTCGCCTACGAGCAGTACTTC.

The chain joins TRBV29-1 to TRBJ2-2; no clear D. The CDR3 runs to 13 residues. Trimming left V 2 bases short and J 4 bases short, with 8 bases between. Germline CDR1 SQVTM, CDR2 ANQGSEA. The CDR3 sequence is CSVERTGTGELFF. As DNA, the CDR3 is TGCAGCGTTGAAAGGACGGGCACCGGGGAGCTGTTTTTT.

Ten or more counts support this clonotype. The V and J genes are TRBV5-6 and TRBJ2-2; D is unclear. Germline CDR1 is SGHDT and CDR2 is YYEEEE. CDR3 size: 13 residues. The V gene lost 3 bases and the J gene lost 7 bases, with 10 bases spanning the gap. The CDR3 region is CASSSDGYGELFF. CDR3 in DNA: TGTGCCAGCAGCTCTGATGGATACGGGGAGCTGTTTTTT.

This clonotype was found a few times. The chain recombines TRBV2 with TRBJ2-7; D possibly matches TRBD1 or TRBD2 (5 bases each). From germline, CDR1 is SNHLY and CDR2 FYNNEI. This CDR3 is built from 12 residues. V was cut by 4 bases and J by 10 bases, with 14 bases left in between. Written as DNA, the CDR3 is TGTGCCAGCAGTGCGGTGGGACCTTTCCAGTACTTC. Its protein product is CASSAVGPFQYF. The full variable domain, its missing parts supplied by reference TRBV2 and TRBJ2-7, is EPEVTQTPSHQVTQMGQEVILRCVPISNHLYFYWYRQILGQKVEFLVSFYNNEISEKSEIFDDQFSVERPDGSNFTLKIRSTKLEDSAMYFCASSAVGPFQYFGPGTRLTVT.

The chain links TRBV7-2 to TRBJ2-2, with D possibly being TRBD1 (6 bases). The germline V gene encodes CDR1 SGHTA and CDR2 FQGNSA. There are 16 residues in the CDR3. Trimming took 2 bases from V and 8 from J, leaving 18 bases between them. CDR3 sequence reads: CASSLQADTGSGELFF. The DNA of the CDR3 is TGTGCCAGCAGCTTACAAGCGGACACAGGGTCGGGGGAGCTGTTTTTT.

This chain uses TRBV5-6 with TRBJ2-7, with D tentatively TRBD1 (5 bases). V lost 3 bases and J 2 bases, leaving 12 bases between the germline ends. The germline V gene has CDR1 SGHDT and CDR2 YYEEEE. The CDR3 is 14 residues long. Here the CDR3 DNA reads TGTGCCAGCAGCTCCGTTGCAGGGACCTACGAGCAGTACTTC. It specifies CASSSVAGTYEQYF.

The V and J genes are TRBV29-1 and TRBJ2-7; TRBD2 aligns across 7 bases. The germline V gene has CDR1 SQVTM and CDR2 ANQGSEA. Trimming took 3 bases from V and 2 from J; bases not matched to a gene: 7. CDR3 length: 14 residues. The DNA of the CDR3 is TGCAGCGTTGATTGGGGAGGGTACCCCTACGAGCAGTACTTC. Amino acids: CSVDWGGYPYEQYF.

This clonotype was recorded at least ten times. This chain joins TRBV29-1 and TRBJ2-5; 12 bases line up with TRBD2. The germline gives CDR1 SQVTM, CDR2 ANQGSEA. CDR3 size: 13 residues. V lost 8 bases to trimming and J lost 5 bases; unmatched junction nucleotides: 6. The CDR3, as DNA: TGCAGCTCCCGACTAGCGGGAGTGGAGACCCAGTACTTC. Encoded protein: CSSRLAGVETQYF.

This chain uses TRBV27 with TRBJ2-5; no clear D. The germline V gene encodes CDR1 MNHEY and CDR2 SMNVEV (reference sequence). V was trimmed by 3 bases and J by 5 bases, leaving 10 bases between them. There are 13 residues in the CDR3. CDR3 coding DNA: TGTGCCAGCAGTTTCACCAAGGTGGAGACCCAGTACTTC. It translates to CASSFTKVETQYF.

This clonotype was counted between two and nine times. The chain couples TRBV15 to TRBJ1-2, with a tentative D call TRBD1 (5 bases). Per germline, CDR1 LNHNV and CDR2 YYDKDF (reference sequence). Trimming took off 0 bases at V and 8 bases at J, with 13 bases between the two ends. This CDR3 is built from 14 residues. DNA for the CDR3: TGTGCCACCAGCAGAGATTCCTCAGGGTGGGGCTACACCTTC. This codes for CATSRDSSGWGYTF.

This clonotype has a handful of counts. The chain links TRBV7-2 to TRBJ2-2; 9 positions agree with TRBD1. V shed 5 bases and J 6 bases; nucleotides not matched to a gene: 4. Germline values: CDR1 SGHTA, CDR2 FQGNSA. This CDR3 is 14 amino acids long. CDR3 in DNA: TGTGCCAGCAGCCCGAACAGGGGGCCCGGGGAGCTGTTTTTT. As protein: CASSPNRGPGELFF.

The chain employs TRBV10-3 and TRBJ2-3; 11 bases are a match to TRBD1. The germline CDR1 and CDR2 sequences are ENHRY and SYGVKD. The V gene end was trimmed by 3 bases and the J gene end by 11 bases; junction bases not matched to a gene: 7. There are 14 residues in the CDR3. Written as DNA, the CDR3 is TGTGCCATCAGTGAAAACTTGGGACAGGGGGAGCAGTATTTT. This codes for CAISENLGQGEQYF.

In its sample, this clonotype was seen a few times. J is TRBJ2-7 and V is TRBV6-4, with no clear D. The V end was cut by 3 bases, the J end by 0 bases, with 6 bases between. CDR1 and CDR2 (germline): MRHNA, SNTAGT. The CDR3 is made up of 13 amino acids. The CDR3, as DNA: TGTGCCAGCAGTGAATACAGCTCCTACGAGCAGTACTTC. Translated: CASSEYSSYEQYF.

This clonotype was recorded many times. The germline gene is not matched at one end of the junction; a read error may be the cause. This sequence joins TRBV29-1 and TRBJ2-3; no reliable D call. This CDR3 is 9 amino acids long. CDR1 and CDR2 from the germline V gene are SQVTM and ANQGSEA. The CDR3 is CSVEDTQYF. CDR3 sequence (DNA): TGCAGCGTAGAAGATACGCAGTATTTT.

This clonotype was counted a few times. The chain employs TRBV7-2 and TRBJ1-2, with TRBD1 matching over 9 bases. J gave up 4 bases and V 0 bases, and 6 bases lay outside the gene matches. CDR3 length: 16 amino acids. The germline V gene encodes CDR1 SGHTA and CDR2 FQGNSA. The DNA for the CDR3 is TGTGCCAGCAGCTTAGCCCCCGGACAGGGGTTCTATGGCTACACCTTC. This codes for CASSLAPGQGFYGYTF.

CDR3 protein: CASSLEQGSETQYF. Written as DNA, the CDR3 is TGTGCCAGCAGTTTAGAACAGGGTTCAGAGACCCAGTACTTC. The rearrangement joins TRBV12-3 or TRBV12-4 to TRBJ2-5; D is perhaps TRBD1 (6 bases). The CDR3 spans 14 residues. The germline V and J ends were trimmed by 1 base and 4 bases, with 10 bases remaining between them.

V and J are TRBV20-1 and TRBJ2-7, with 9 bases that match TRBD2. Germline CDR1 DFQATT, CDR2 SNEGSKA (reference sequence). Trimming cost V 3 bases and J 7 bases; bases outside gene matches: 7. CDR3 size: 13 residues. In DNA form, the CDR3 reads TGCAGTGCTAGTATGCTAGCGGGGAGGGAGCAGTACTTC. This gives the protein CSASMLAGREQYF.

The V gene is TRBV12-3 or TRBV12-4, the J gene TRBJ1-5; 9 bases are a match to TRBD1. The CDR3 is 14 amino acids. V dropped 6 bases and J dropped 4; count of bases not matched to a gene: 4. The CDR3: CASRGTGLNQPQHF. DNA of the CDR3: TGTGCCAGCAGAGGGACAGGGTTAAATCAGCCCCAGCATTTT.